These T cell receptor beta chains were read from a single sample in a study of T cells after posttransplantation cyclophosphamide. Generated by immunoSEQ multiplex PCR, the TCRdb table keeps only in-frame clones and is missing some. The sample consists of 35,000 to 45,000 clones, 78% of them appearing once. The specimen was CD4+ T cells sorted from blood, collected approximately 2,000 days after a stem cell transplant with posttransplant cyclophosphamide. These receptors came from a female patient between 40 and 55 years old who received an allogeneic stem cell transplant from a related donor, was CMV-positive, and had no GVHD. A subset of T cells may come from the graft donor. Both conserved end residues are part of each CDR3. A D gene is named only where the DNA matches it firmly. Not every row has a clone size; where given, it reads once, few, many or a size class.

j_gene: TRBJ1-2; d_gene: TRBD1; v_gene: TRBV5-1; abundance: -; CDR3nt: TGCGCCAGCAGCTTGGGACAGGGGGCGCGAGTAAGGTATGGCTACACCTTC; CDR3aa: CASSLGQGARVRYGYTF
j_gene: TRBJ2-3; d_gene: TRBD2; v_gene: TRBV19; abundance: -; CDR3nt: TGTGCCAGTAGTACCGGGACTAGCGGGGGGGCCGCTGATACGCAGTATTTT; CDR3aa: CASSTGTSGGAADTQYF
j_gene: TRBJ2-2; d_gene: -; v_gene: TRBV9; abundance: few; CDR3nt: TGTGCCAGCAGCGTGGGCAGGGACACCGGGGAGCTGTTTTTT; CDR3aa: CASSVGRDTGELFF
j_gene: TRBJ2-3; d_gene: -; v_gene: TRBV28; abundance: once; CDR3nt: TGTGCCAGCAGTTTTTATACAGATACGCAGTATTTT; CDR3aa: CASSFYTDTQYF
j_gene: TRBJ1-1; d_gene: -; v_gene: TRBV10-3; abundance: -; CDR3nt: TGTGCCATCAGTGTGGGGGGGAGGAACACTGAAGCTTTCTTT; CDR3aa: CAISVGGRNTEAFF
j_gene: TRBJ2-3; d_gene: TRBD2; v_gene: TRBV10-3; abundance: -; CDR3nt: TGTGCCATCAGTGAGTCGCGACTAGCCGGGGATACGCAGTATTTT; CDR3aa: CAISESRLAGDTQYF
j_gene: TRBJ2-5; d_gene: -; v_gene: TRBV6-1; abundance: -; CDR3nt: TGTGCCAGCAGTGCCCCGGTGGAGACCCAGTACTTC; CDR3aa: CASSAPVETQYF
j_gene: TRBJ1-5; d_gene: -; v_gene: TRBV15; abundance: -; CDR3nt: TGTGCCACCAGCGTGGGAGACAATCAGCCCCAGCATTTT; CDR3aa: CATSVGDNQPQHF
j_gene: TRBJ2-7; d_gene: -; v_gene: TRBV6-1; abundance: -; CDR3nt: TGTGCCAGCAGTGAACCTAGGGGCAGGGTCCACGAGCAGTACTTC; CDR3aa: CASSEPRGRVHEQYF
j_gene: TRBJ2-4; d_gene: TRBD1; v_gene: TRBV7-9; abundance: -; CDR3nt: TGTGCCAGCAGCGGACGACAGGGGGCGAACATTCAGTACTTC; CDR3aa: CASSGRQGANIQYF
j_gene: TRBJ1-1; d_gene: TRBD1; v_gene: TRBV4-3; abundance: -; CDR3nt: TGCGCCAGCAGCCAACCGGGACAGGTGGGCACTGAAGCTTTCTTT; CDR3aa: CASSQPGQVGTEAFF
j_gene: TRBJ2-3; d_gene: TRBD2; v_gene: TRBV6-4; abundance: -; CDR3nt: TGTGCCAGCAGTGACTCGCTTGGTAGCGGGGCTAGCACAGATACGCAGTATTTT; CDR3aa: CASSDSLGSGASTDTQYF
j_gene: TRBJ2-1; d_gene: -; v_gene: TRBV11-2; abundance: few; CDR3nt: TGTGCCAGCAGCCCGACTCGGCGGGGAAGCAATGAGCAGTTCTTC; CDR3aa: CASSPTRRGSNEQFF
j_gene: TRBJ1-1; d_gene: -; v_gene: TRBV7-3; abundance: few; CDR3nt: TGTGCCAGCGGAATCCGGGACAAACGCACTGAAGCTTTCTTT; CDR3aa: CASGIRDKRTEAFF
j_gene: TRBJ2-6; d_gene: -; v_gene: TRBV5-4; abundance: few; CDR3nt: TGTGCCAGCAGCTCGGACATGTCTGGGGCCAACGTCCTGACTTTC; CDR3aa: CASSSDMSGANVLTF
j_gene: TRBJ2-5; d_gene: -; v_gene: TRBV4-3; abundance: once; CDR3nt: TGCGCCAGCAGCCAAGGAGGGACAACTAAAGAGACCCAGTACTTC; CDR3aa: CASSQGGTTKETQYF
j_gene: TRBJ2-1; d_gene: -; v_gene: TRBV10-1; abundance: -; CDR3nt: TGCGCCAGCAGTGAGACGACAGGGAGGTTTGTCTACAATGAGCAGTTCTTC; CDR3aa: CASSETTGRFVYNEQFF
j_gene: TRBJ2-5; d_gene: -; v_gene: TRBV5-1; abundance: -; CDR3nt: TGCGCCAGCAGCTTGGGTGACAGGCACCAAGAGACCCAGTACTTC; CDR3aa: CASSLGDRHQETQYF
j_gene: TRBJ1-1; d_gene: -; v_gene: TRBV5-6; abundance: -; CDR3nt: TGTGCCAGCAGCTTGTCAGGGATGGGGTGGAACACTGAAGCTTTCTTT; CDR3aa: CASSLSGMGWNTEAFF
j_gene: TRBJ1-1; d_gene: -; v_gene: TRBV12-5; abundance: -; CDR3nt: TGTGCTAGTGGTTTGGATCGAGCCCATGAAGCTTTCTTT; CDR3aa: CASGLDRAHEAFF
j_gene: TRBJ2-2; d_gene: TRBD2; v_gene: TRBV5-1; abundance: -; CDR3nt: TGCGCCAGCAGCTTGAAAGCTAGCGGGGGGGCGGCGAACACCGGGGAGCTGTTTTTT; CDR3aa: CASSLKASGGAANTGELFF
j_gene: TRBJ1-1; d_gene: -; v_gene: TRBV28; abundance: few; CDR3nt: TGTGCCAGCAGTTTACAGGCCGTGGGTGGGACTGAAGCTTTCTTT; CDR3aa: CASSLQAVGGTEAFF
j_gene: TRBJ2-1; d_gene: -; v_gene: TRBV21-1; abundance: -; CDR3nt: TGTGCCAGCAGCAAAGGGACTAGCGGGGTCGGTGAGCAGTTCTTC; CDR3aa: CASSKGTSGVGEQFF
j_gene: TRBJ2-2; d_gene: -; v_gene: TRBV6-6; abundance: -; CDR3nt: TGTGCCAGCAGTTTCCTACAGGGTGAAGGCGGGGAGCTGTTTTTT; CDR3aa: CASSFLQGEGGELFF
j_gene: TRBJ2-7; d_gene: TRBD1; v_gene: TRBV6-5; abundance: once; CDR3nt: TGTGCCAGCAGGCAGAGCCGGGACAGGACCTACGAGCAGTACTTC; CDR3aa: CASRQSRDRTYEQYF
j_gene: TRBJ2-3; d_gene: -; v_gene: TRBV18; abundance: -; CDR3nt: TGTGCCAGCTCACCTCCGGACAGAATAAGCACAGATACGCAGTATTTT; CDR3aa: CASSPPDRISTDTQYF
j_gene: TRBJ2-2; d_gene: -; v_gene: TRBV28; abundance: -; CDR3nt: TGTGCCAGCAGTACGGGCGGGACGGCGAACACCGGGGAGCTGTTTTTT; CDR3aa: CASSTGGTANTGELFF
j_gene: TRBJ1-2; d_gene: -; v_gene: TRBV4-2; abundance: -; CDR3nt: TGTGCCAGCAGCGCTCAGAGCGCCAGGGGAAACTATGGCTACACCTTC; CDR3aa: CASSAQSARGNYGYTF
j_gene: TRBJ2-3; d_gene: TRBD1; v_gene: TRBV10-3; abundance: -; CDR3nt: TGTGCCATCAGGACAGGGGATACGCAGTATTTT; CDR3aa: CAIRTGDTQYF
j_gene: TRBJ2-2; d_gene: TRBD2; v_gene: TRBV19; abundance: -; CDR3nt: TGTGCCAGTAGTCCTAGCGGGGGGGCCGTAGACGGGGAGCTGTTTTTT; CDR3aa: CASSPSGGAVDGELFF
j_gene: TRBJ1-4; d_gene: -; v_gene: TRBV6-1; abundance: -; CDR3nt: TGTGCCAGCAGTGAATGGGAGGGGGGAAGGGGTGAAAAACTGTTTTTT; CDR3aa: CASSEWEGGRGEKLFF
j_gene: TRBJ2-2; d_gene: -; v_gene: TRBV7-2; abundance: -; CDR3nt: TGTGCCAGCAGCCCAGATTACACCGGGGAGCTGTTTTTT; CDR3aa: CASSPDYTGELFF
j_gene: TRBJ2-6; d_gene: -; v_gene: TRBV5-1; abundance: -; CDR3nt: TGCGCCAGCAGCTTGGGGACTACGCCTTCCGGGGCCAACGTCCTGACTTTC; CDR3aa: CASSLGTTPSGANVLTF
j_gene: TRBJ1-5; d_gene: TRBD1; v_gene: TRBV6-1; abundance: medium-sized; CDR3nt: TGTGCCAGCAGTGCCGGACAGGGCCAGAATCAGCCCCAGCATTTT; CDR3aa: CASSAGQGQNQPQHF
j_gene: TRBJ2-1; d_gene: TRBD2; v_gene: TRBV5-4; abundance: -; CDR3nt: TGTGCCAGCAGCTTCCTAGCGGGGGGCAGGGTCGACAATGAGCAGTTCTTC; CDR3aa: CASSFLAGGRVDNEQFF
j_gene: TRBJ1-5; d_gene: TRBD1; v_gene: TRBV28; abundance: -; CDR3nt: TGTGCCAGCAGCTCCGGGACAGGGGATTTTAGCAATCAGCCCCAGCATTTT; CDR3aa: CASSSGTGDFSNQPQHF
j_gene: TRBJ2-1; d_gene: TRBD2; v_gene: TRBV6-4; abundance: -; CDR3nt: TGTGCCAGCAGTCACAGTAGCGGGGGGTTCTACAATGAGCAGTTCTTC; CDR3aa: CASSHSSGGFYNEQFF
j_gene: TRBJ2-3; d_gene: TRBD2; v_gene: TRBV7-3; abundance: -; CDR3nt: TGTGCCAGCAGCTTAAAAGGATCGGGGGGGATCGGTACGCAGTATTTT; CDR3aa: CASSLKGSGGIGTQYF
j_gene: TRBJ2-5; d_gene: TRBD1; v_gene: TRBV7-3; abundance: -; CDR3nt: TGTGCCAGCAGCTTATTAGGACAGGCGGAGGCGGAGACCCAGTACTTC; CDR3aa: CASSLLGQAEAETQYF
j_gene: TRBJ1-5; d_gene: -; v_gene: TRBV19; abundance: few; CDR3nt: TGTGCCAGTAGTATCCTACAGGGAAGTCAGCCCCAGCATTTT; CDR3aa: CASSILQGSQPQHF
j_gene: TRBJ1-5; d_gene: -; v_gene: TRBV15; abundance: -; CDR3nt: TGTGCCACCAGCAGAGATCTGGCGGGATCGGGGGCCCAGCATTTT; CDR3aa: CATSRDLAGSGAQHF
j_gene: TRBJ1-2; d_gene: -; v_gene: TRBV5-1; abundance: -; CDR3nt: TGCGCCAGCAGCCTCAATCAGGTTTATGGCTACACCTTC; CDR3aa: CASSLNQVYGYTF
j_gene: TRBJ2-1; d_gene: TRBD1; v_gene: TRBV7-9; abundance: -; CDR3nt: TGTGCCAGCAGCCGGCCGGGACAGGGAGAGCAGTTCTTC; CDR3aa: CASSRPGQGEQFF
j_gene: TRBJ2-1; d_gene: -; v_gene: TRBV28; abundance: -; CDR3nt: TGTGCCAGCAGTTTAGGAGCGCCCTTGTTGACAGATCACTTCAATGAGCAGTTCTTC; CDR3aa: CASSLGAPLLTDHFNEQFF
j_gene: TRBJ2-3; d_gene: TRBD1; v_gene: TRBV7-3; abundance: -; CDR3nt: TGTGCCAGCAGCCCCGGGACAGGGCAGGCAGATACGCAGTATTTT; CDR3aa: CASSPGTGQADTQYF
j_gene: TRBJ1-1; d_gene: -; v_gene: TRBV7-2; abundance: -; CDR3nt: TGTGCCAGCAGCTTCGCAGGACAGATTGGTGAAGCTTTCTTT; CDR3aa: CASSFAGQIGEAFF
j_gene: TRBJ2-5; d_gene: TRBD2; v_gene: TRBV4-1; abundance: -; CDR3nt: TGCGCCAGCAGCCCAGACCAAGCGGGGGGGCAAGAGACCCAGTACTTC; CDR3aa: CASSPDQAGGQETQYF
j_gene: TRBJ2-3; d_gene: TRBD1; v_gene: TRBV28; abundance: -; CDR3nt: TGTGCCAGCCGTTCAGGGGGAATGGCAGATACGCAGTATTTT; CDR3aa: CASRSGGMADTQYF
j_gene: TRBJ2-1; d_gene: TRBD1; v_gene: TRBV18; abundance: -; CDR3nt: TGTGCCAGCTCACCACTCAGGACAGGGGTTAGTTCTATTGAGCAGTTCTTC; CDR3aa: CASSPLRTGVSSIEQFF
j_gene: TRBJ2-7; d_gene: TRBD1; v_gene: TRBV25-1; abundance: -; CDR3nt: TGTGCCAGCAGTGAATTGGGACAGGGACCCTCCTACGAGCAGTACTTC; CDR3aa: CASSELGQGPSYEQYF
j_gene: TRBJ2-7; d_gene: TRBD1; v_gene: TRBV12-5; abundance: few; CDR3nt: TGTGCTAGTGGTTTGGTAGGGACAGCCCTTAACGAGCAGTACTTC; CDR3aa: CASGLVGTALNEQYF
j_gene: TRBJ2-1; d_gene: TRBD2; v_gene: TRBV10-3; abundance: -; CDR3nt: TGTGCCATCAGTGGGACTAGTGACGTTGAGCAGTTCTTC; CDR3aa: CAISGTSDVEQFF
j_gene: TRBJ2-4; d_gene: TRBD2; v_gene: TRBV28; abundance: -; CDR3nt: TGTGCCAGCAGCTCCGGGGGGGGGCTCATTAACATTCAGTACTTC; CDR3aa: CASSSGGGLINIQYF
j_gene: TRBJ2-7; d_gene: -; v_gene: TRBV5-1; abundance: -; CDR3nt: TGCGCCAGCAGCTTGGAAACAGGGCCGGCATACGAGCAGTACTTC; CDR3aa: CASSLETGPAYEQYF
j_gene: TRBJ1-6; d_gene: -; v_gene: TRBV14; abundance: -; CDR3nt: TGTGCCAGCAGCCACCCGGGGGGCGTCTCCTATAATTCACCCCTCCACTTT; CDR3aa: CASSHPGGVSYNSPLHF